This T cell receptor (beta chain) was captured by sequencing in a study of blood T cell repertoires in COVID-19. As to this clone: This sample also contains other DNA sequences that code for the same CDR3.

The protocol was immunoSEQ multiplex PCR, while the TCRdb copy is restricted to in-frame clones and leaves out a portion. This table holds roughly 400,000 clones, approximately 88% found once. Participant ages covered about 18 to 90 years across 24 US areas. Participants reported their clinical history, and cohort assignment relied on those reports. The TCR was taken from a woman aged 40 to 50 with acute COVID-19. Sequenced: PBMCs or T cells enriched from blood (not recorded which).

For the CDR3, the DNA is TGTGCCAGCAGCTTAGCGGCAGGGTCAAATCAGCCCCAGCATTTT. Translating gives CASSLAAGSNQPQHF. The gene calls are TRBV7-2 and TRBJ1-5; possible D gene TRBD1, 5 bases. The V gene's germline CDR1 is SGHTA and CDR2 FQGNSA. With 0 bases removed from V and 4 bases from J, the gap between germline ends came to 10 bases. There are 15 residues in the CDR3.